Following are 7 T cell receptor beta chains from one sample sequenced in a study of blood T cell repertoires in COVID-19. Here immunoSEQ multiplex PCR was the method, and the copy in TCRdb shows in-frame clones only, minus some. The sample includes over 120,000 clones, 87% of them seen just once. The sequencing sample was made of peripheral blood. Every receptor here comes from a woman aged 45-59 years with acute or convalescent COVID-19.

This clone was detected only once. The V and J genes are TRBV9 and TRBJ1-2, with TRBD1 matching 8 bases. This CDR3 has 15 residues. Germline-derived CDR1 and CDR2 are SGDLS and YYNGEE. The ends lost 4 bases at V and 7 bases at J; junction bases unmatched: 12. CDR3 DNA sequence: TGTGCCAGCAGCTTCGGACAGGGTCCGCAGAGTGGCTACACCTTC. Encoded protein: CASSFGQGPQSGYTF. Combining the CDR3 with reference TRBV9 and TRBJ1-2 gives the whole variable domain DSGVTQTPKHLITATGQRVTLRCSPRSGDLSVYWYQQSLDQGLQFLIQYYNGEERAKGNILERFSAQQFPDLHSELNLSSLELGDSALYFCASSFGQGPQSGYTFGSGTRLTVV.

The chain carries TRBV24-1 and TRBJ2-7; 9 positions match TRBD1. The CDR3 has 15 amino acids. CDR1 is KGHDR and CDR2 is SFDVKD in the germline V gene. After removal of 7 bases from V and 3 bases from J, the junction contained 9 bases not matched to a gene. In nucleotides, the CDR3 is TGTGCCACCAGCCCCTCCGGGACAGGGTACTACGAGCAGTACTTC. Translation gives CATSPSGTGYYEQYF.

The chain couples TRBV21-1 to TRBJ2-5; whether TRBD2, the table's D call, matches the DNA was not checked. TRBV21-1 is classified as a pseudogene. The CDR3 consists of 16 residues. The CDR3 nucleotides are TGTGCCAGCAGCAAAAGGCCCGTTAGCGGGAGGGAGACCCAGTACTTC. Residues: CASSKRPVSGRETQYF.

V is TRBV4-2 and J is TRBJ2-3; 8 bases map to TRBD2. The CDR3 has 17 residues. CDR1 and CDR2 from the germline V gene are LGHNA and YNFKEQ. Unmatched junction bases numbered 11, after V lost 4 bases and J lost 2 bases. The CDR3 reads CASSPIQVGGATDTQYF. CDR3 nucleotide sequence: TGTGCCAGCAGCCCTATTCAGGTCGGGGGGGCCACAGATACGCAGTATTTT.

The rearrangement uses TRBV27 and TRBJ2-7, with D tentatively TRBD2 (6 bases). The ends were cut back, 3 bases at V and 0 bases at J, with 9 bases in the middle. Germline V gene data show CDR1 as MNHEY and CDR2 as SMNVEV (reference sequence). The CDR3 has 14 residues. CDR3 nucleotide sequence: TGTGCCAGCAGTTTCCGGGGGAGCTCCTACGAGCAGTACTTC. This sequence encodes CASSFRGSSYEQYF.

CDR3 residues: CASSESRVQETQYF. The CDR3 DNA reads as TGCGCCAGCAGTGAGTCTCGGGTCCAAGAGACCCAGTACTTC. The gene calls are TRBV10-1 and TRBJ2-5, with D unclear. From germline, CDR1 is WNHNN and CDR2 SYGVQD (reference sequence). V lost 0 bases and J lost 1, with 6 bases in between. There are 14 residues in the CDR3.

The rearrangement links TRBV19 to TRBJ2-7; 8 bases agree with TRBD1. This CDR3 region has 14 residues. V trimming: 2 bases; J trimming: 6 bases; junction bases outside the gene matches: 6. Per germline, CDR1 LNHDA and CDR2 SQIVND (reference sequence). CDR3 protein: CASSIRQGSGEQYF. For the CDR3, the DNA is TGTGCCAGTAGTATACGACAGGGGTCTGGCGAGCAGTACTTC.